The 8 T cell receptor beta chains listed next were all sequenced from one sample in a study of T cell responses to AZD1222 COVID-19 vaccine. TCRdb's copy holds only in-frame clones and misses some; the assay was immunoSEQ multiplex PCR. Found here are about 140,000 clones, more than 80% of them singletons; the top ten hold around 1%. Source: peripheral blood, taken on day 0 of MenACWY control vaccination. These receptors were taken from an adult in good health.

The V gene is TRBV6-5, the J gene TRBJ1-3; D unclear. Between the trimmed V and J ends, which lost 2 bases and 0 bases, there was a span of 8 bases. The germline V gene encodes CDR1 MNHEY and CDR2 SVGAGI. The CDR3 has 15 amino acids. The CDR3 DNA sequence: TGTGCCAGCAGTTACCAAGCGAGCTCTGGAAACACCATATATTTT. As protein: CASSYQASSGNTIYF.

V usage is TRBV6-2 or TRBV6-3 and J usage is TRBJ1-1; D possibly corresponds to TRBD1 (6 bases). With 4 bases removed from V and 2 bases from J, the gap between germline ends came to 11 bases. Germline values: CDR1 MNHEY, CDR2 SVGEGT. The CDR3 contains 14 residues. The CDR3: CASSSTGLNTEAFF. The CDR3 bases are TGTGCCAGCAGTTCCACAGGGCTCAACACTGAAGCTTTCTTT.

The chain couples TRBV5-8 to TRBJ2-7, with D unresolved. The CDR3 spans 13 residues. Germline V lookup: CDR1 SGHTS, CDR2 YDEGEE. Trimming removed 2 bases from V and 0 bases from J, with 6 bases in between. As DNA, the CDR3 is TGTGCCAGCAGCTTTCCAGGCTCCTACGAGCAGTACTTC. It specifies CASSFPGSYEQYF.

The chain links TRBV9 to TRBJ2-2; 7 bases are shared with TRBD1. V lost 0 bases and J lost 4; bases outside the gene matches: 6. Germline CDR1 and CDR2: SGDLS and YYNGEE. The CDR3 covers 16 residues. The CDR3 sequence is CASSVVRDSPTGELFF. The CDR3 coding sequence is TGTGCCAGCAGCGTAGTAAGGGACAGCCCCACCGGGGAGCTGTTTTTT.

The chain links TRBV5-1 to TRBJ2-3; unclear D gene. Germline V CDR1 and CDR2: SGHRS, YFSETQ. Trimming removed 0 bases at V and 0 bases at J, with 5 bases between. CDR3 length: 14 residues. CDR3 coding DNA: TGCGCCAGCAGCTTGGCCTTTAGCACAGATACGCAGTATTTT. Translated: CASSLAFSTDTQYF.

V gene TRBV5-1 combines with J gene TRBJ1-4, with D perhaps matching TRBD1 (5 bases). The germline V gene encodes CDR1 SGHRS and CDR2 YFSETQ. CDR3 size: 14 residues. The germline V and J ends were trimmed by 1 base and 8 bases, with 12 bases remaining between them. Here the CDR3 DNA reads TGCGCCAGCAGCTTGTTGGGCCGGGGGGAAAAACTGTTTTTT. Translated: CASSLLGRGEKLFF.

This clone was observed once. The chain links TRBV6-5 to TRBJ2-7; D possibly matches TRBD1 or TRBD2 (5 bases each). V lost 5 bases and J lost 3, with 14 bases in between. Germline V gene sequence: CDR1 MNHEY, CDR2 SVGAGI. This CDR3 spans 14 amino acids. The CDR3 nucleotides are TGTGCCAGCAGTAAGGTTCTGGGACGCTACGAGCAGTACTTC. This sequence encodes CASSKVLGRYEQYF.

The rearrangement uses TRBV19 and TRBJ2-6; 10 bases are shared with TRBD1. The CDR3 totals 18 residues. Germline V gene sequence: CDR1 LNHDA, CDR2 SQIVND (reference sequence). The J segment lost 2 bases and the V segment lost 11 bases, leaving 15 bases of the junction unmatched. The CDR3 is CASKPDRGLPPGANVLTF. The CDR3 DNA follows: TGTGCCTCTAAACCCGACAGGGGGCTACCACCTGGGGCCAACGTCCTGACTTTC.